The 30 T cell receptor beta chains below come from one sample, sequenced in a study of naive and memory T cell subsets. The beta constant-region primer was an equimolar mix of two oligonucleotides covering TRBC1 and TRBC2. Each CDR3 protein is one row after TCRdb ran MiXCR on the UMI-ligation and nested PCR reads. Of roughly 91,000 distinct CDR3 sequences detected, approximately 14% appear once; the ten largest clones hold approximately 0.93%. The sequencing sample was made of central memory CD4+ T cells from blood. The receptors were sampled from a human donor in good health.

The sample holds a few counts of this clonotype. V gene TRBV6-2 or TRBV6-3 combines with J gene TRBJ2-7; D unclear. The germline CDR1 and CDR2 sequences are MNHEY and SVGEGT. V dropped 6 bases and J dropped 0 bases, with 12 bases sitting between them. The CDR3 loop spans 14 amino acids. CDR3 nucleotide sequence: TGTGCCAGCAGCCGGAGAATGAGCTCCTACGAGCAGTACTTC. It is translated as CASSRRMSSYEQYF.

This clonotype was counted only a few times. The chain is built from TRBV24-1 and TRBJ2-3, with D uncertain. This CDR3 contains 13 residues. CDR1 is KGHDR, CDR2 SFDVKD, per germline. Trimming stripped 4 bases from V and 0 bases from J, with 4 bases between. DNA of the CDR3: TGTGCCACCAGTGACTCTAGCACAGATACGCAGTATTTT. Translation gives CATSDSSTDTQYF.

Ten or more counts support this clonotype. CDR3 sequence reads: CASSPNRDSGNEQFF. CDR3 in DNA: TGTGCCAGCAGTCCCAACAGGGACTCCGGGAATGAGCAGTTCTTC. This sequence joins TRBV27 and TRBJ2-1; D possibly uses TRBD1 or TRBD2 (6 bases each). The ends were cut back, 5 bases at V and 7 bases at J, with 18 bases in the middle. Germline loops: CDR1 MNHEY, CDR2 SMNVEV (reference sequence). The CDR3 sequence is 15 residues long.

The chain is built from TRBV3-1 and TRBJ1-5; 8 bases match TRBD1. CDR1 and CDR2 from the germline V gene are LGHDT and YNNKEL (reference sequence). The CDR3 has 16 residues. Unmatched junction bases numbered 12, after V lost 2 bases and J lost 9 bases. The CDR3 protein is CASSQNSGTGGAPQHF. CDR3 nucleotides: TGTGCCAGCAGCCAAAACTCCGGGACAGGCGGCGCGCCCCAGCATTTT.

The DNA of the CDR3 is TGTGCCAGCAGTTTAGGGGGAAGGGGACGGTATGCGCGAGACTATGGCTACACCTTC. Protein product: CASSLGGRGRYARDYGYTF. V and J are TRBV28 and TRBJ1-2; TRBD1 might be the D (5 bases). The V gene lost 2 bases and the J gene lost 3 bases, with 25 bases spanning the gap. Germline CDR1 is MDHEN and CDR2 is SYDVKM. This CDR3 contains 19 residues.

This clonotype was counted a few times. CDR3 loop: CASSLMTAYEQYF. The CDR3 DNA follows: TGCGCCAGCAGCTTGATGACAGCCTACGAGCAGTACTTC. V is TRBV5-1 and J is TRBJ2-7, with D possibly TRBD1 on 5 matching bases. Germline values: CDR1 SGHRS, CDR2 YFSETQ. The CDR3 length is 13 residues. Trimming stripped 1 base from V and 2 bases from J, with 7 bases between.

The rearrangement joins TRBV12-3 or TRBV12-4 to TRBJ2-1; TRBD2 aligns across 8 bases. The CDR3 covers 18 residues. V shed 3 bases and J 12 bases; nucleotides not matched to a gene: 22. The CDR3 here is CASSFRPSGQPPPSPQFF. CDR3 bases: TGTGCCAGCAGTTTTCGGCCTAGCGGGCAGCCTCCCCCAAGCCCGCAGTTCTTC.

V usage is TRBV7-9 and J usage is TRBJ2-1; D uncertain. Deletions cut 5 bases from V and 10 bases from J, with 12 bases between. The CDR3 sequence is 12 residues long. Germline V gives CDR1 SEHNR, CDR2 FQNEAQ (reference sequence). CDR3 residues: CASSLIGSEQFF. CDR3 in DNA: TGTGCCAGCAGCCTTATAGGCAGCGAGCAGTTCTTC.

At least ten counts were recorded for this clonotype. V and J are TRBV5-4 and TRBJ2-1, with 7 bases lining up with TRBD2. The germline V gene encodes CDR1 SGHNT and CDR2 YYREEE (reference sequence). V was pared by 7 bases and J by 8 bases, with 12 bases of the junction left unmatched. The CDR3 covers 14 residues. Here the CDR3 reads CASCHGGRADEQFF. CDR3 in DNA: TGTGCCAGCTGCCATGGGGGGAGGGCCGATGAGCAGTTCTTC.

This clonotype appeared a few times. The chain is built from TRBV5-1 and TRBJ2-6; 7 positions agree with TRBD2. Germline CDR1 SGHRS, CDR2 YFSETQ. J gave up 3 bases and V 6 bases, and 6 bases lay outside the gene matches. This CDR3 contains 15 residues. CDR3 residues: CASNPGGLGANVLTF. CDR3 sequence (DNA): TGCGCCAGCAACCCGGGGGGTCTTGGGGCCAACGTCCTGACTTTC. The whole variable domain, filled in from reference TRBV5-1 and TRBJ2-6, reads KAGVTQTPRYLIKTRGQQVTLSCSPISGHRSVSWYQQTPGQGLQFLFEYFSETQRNKGNFPGRFSGRQFSNSRSEMNVSTLELGDSALYLCASNPGGLGANVLTFGAGSRLTVL.

The chain uses TRBV7-3 and TRBJ2-1; possible D gene TRBD2, 5 bases. Per the germline V gene, CDR1 is SGHTA and CDR2 is FQGTGA. V was pared by 2 bases and J by 4 bases, with 12 bases between. The CDR3 runs 15 residues. The CDR3 spells CASSLSAASYNEQFF. The DNA of the CDR3 is TGTGCCAGCAGCTTATCAGCGGCTTCTTACAATGAGCAGTTCTTC.

This clonotype came up a few times. The chain couples TRBV5-4 to TRBJ2-1; TRBD1 aligns across 9 bases. The CDR3 sequence is 15 residues long. V trimming: 4 bases; J trimming: 10 bases; junction bases outside the gene matches: 12. CDR1 SGHNT and CDR2 YYREEE come from the germline V gene (reference sequence). CDR3 amino acids: CASSEAGQGIQEQFF. The CDR3, as DNA: TGTGCCAGCAGCGAGGCGGGACAGGGAATTCAGGAGCAGTTCTTC.

V gene TRBV5-1 combines with J gene TRBJ2-5, with D perhaps TRBD2 (7 bases). The CDR3 spans 13 residues. Per germline, CDR1 SGHRS and CDR2 YFSETQ. Trimming shortened V by 7 bases and J by 2 bases, and 12 bases separated the two germline ends. The CDR3 DNA reads as TGCGCCAGCTCCAAGGGGGGGCAAGAGACCCAGTACTTC. Its protein product is CASSKGGQETQYF.

There are a few counts of this clonotype. The rearrangement uses TRBV20-1 and TRBJ2-3; 9 nucleotides align to TRBD2. V dropped 1 base and J dropped 2; count of bases not matched to a gene: 4. This CDR3 region has 15 residues. Germline V gene data show CDR1 as DFQATT and CDR2 as SNEGSKA (reference sequence). The CDR3 sequence is CSARVSSGVTDTQYF. In DNA, the CDR3 is TGCAGTGCTAGAGTTTCTAGCGGGGTCACAGATACGCAGTATTTT.

The sample holds many counts of this clonotype. The V gene is TRBV9, the J gene TRBJ2-3; 10 bases match TRBD1. Germline loops: CDR1 SGDLS, CDR2 YYNGEE. V trimming: 3 bases; J trimming: 4 bases; junction bases outside the gene matches: 5. CDR3 length equals 15 residues. The CDR3 loop reads CASSAPGQGPDTQYF. In DNA, the CDR3 is TGTGCCAGCAGCGCCCCGGGACAGGGGCCAGATACGCAGTATTTT.

The rearrangement uses TRBV25-1 and TRBJ2-3; 11 bases are shared with TRBD2. V lost 2 bases and J lost 4; bases outside the gene matches: 5. Germline CDR1 reads MGHDK; CDR2 reads SYGVNS. The CDR3 runs 16 residues. Here the CDR3 DNA reads TGTGCCAGCAGTGAAACTAGCGGGAGATTCGCAGATACGCAGTATTTT. As protein: CASSETSGRFADTQYF.

This chain connects TRBV6-5 to TRBJ2-7, with TRBD2 identical over 14 bases. V lost 4 bases to trimming and J lost 6 bases; unmatched junction nucleotides: 8. The CDR3 is 16 amino acids. Germline V gene lookup returns CDR1 MNHEY and CDR2 SVGAGI. CDR3 sequence reads: CASSSVLTSGRGEQYF. As DNA, the CDR3 is TGTGCCAGCAGTTCAGTTTTGACTAGCGGGAGGGGCGAGCAGTACTTC.

The chain couples TRBV9 to TRBJ2-3; 8 nucleotides agree with TRBD1. The CDR3 extends over 14 amino acids. The V segment lost 4 bases and the J segment 6 bases; nucleotides outside the gene matches: 7. Germline V CDR1 and CDR2: SGDLS, YYNGEE. CDR3 region: CASSPPTGVDTQYF. The CDR3 DNA reads TGTGCCAGCAGCCCCCCGACAGGGGTGGATACGCAGTATTTT.

The chain joins TRBV6-2 or TRBV6-3 to TRBJ2-1; TRBD2 is a possible D gene (7 bases). Germline CDR1 is MNHEY and CDR2 is SVGEGT. The CDR3 runs to 15 residues. Trimming cost V 6 bases and J 7 bases, with 19 bases left between them. The CDR3 here is CASRERRGAGNEQFF. The DNA of the CDR3 is TGTGCCAGCAGGGAACGACGGGGGGCGGGGAATGAGCAGTTCTTC.

V gene TRBV7-8 combines with J gene TRBJ2-1; 8 bases fit TRBD1. CDR1 and CDR2 (germline): SGHVS, FQNEAQ. Trimming took 5 bases from V and 0 from J; bases not matched to a gene: 9. The length of the CDR3 is 17 residues. The CDR3, as DNA: TGTGCCAGCAGCGAGGACAGGGTCAGGAGCTCCTACAATGAGCAGTTCTTC. Encoded protein: CASSEDRVRSSYNEQFF.

This clonotype was recorded many times. The rearrangement uses TRBV2 and TRBJ1-5; D is unresolved. The V end lost 4 bases, the J end lost 2 bases, and 15 bases lay between the germline ends. This CDR3 spans 16 amino acids. The germline V gene has CDR1 SNHLY and CDR2 FYNNEI. The CDR3 loop reads CASSVVRPRGNQPQHF. CDR3 nucleotide sequence: TGTGCCAGCAGTGTTGTCAGGCCGAGGGGCAATCAGCCCCAGCATTTT.

The genes are TRBV24-1 and TRBJ2-5; 11 bases are a match to TRBD1. The CDR3 has 15 amino acids. Germline assignment: CDR1 KGHDR and CDR2 SFDVKD. V trimming: 6 bases; J trimming: 3 bases; junction bases outside the gene matches: 5. CDR3 sequence reads: CATSPGQGAKETQYF. The CDR3 region has the DNA TGTGCCACCAGTCCTGGACAGGGGGCTAAAGAGACCCAGTACTTC.

This sequence joins TRBV29-1 and TRBJ2-1; TRBD2 agrees at 8 bases. The CDR3 runs to 14 residues. Germline CDR1 reads SQVTM; CDR2 reads ANQGSEA. V lost 5 bases and J lost 7; bases outside the gene matches: 10. The CDR3 DNA reads as TGCAGCGTTCCTACTAGCGGAGCCGAGAATGAGCAGTTCTTC. The encoded protein is CSVPTSGAENEQFF.

This clonotype was detected ten times or more. This chain links TRBV28 with TRBJ2-7; D is possibly TRBD1 or TRBD2 (5 bases each). CDR3 length: 13 amino acids. Germline V CDR1 and CDR2: MDHEN, SYDVKM. Deletions cut 2 bases from V and 0 bases from J, with 5 bases between. CDR3 amino acids: CASSLGGSYEQYF. The CDR3 DNA follows: TGTGCCAGCAGTTTAGGGGGCTCCTACGAGCAGTACTTC.

This clonotype has just a few counts. The chain is built from TRBV6-1 and TRBJ2-5; tentatively, D is TRBD1 (5 bases). The CDR3 length is 13 residues. Germline V gene data show CDR1 as MNHNS and CDR2 as SASEGT. The V end lost 8 bases, the J end lost 3 bases, and 13 bases lay between the germline ends. CDR3 coding DNA: TGTGCCAGCGGTACGACAGAGGAAGAGACCCAGTACTTC. Translated: CASGTTEEETQYF.

The rearrangement joins TRBV7-9 to TRBJ2-1; the D gene is possibly TRBD1 (5 bases). V lost 2 bases and J lost 6, with 14 bases in between. Germline assignment: CDR1 SEHNR and CDR2 FQNEAQ (reference sequence). The CDR3 is made up of 15 amino acids. The CDR3 sequence: CASSLSQGDRNEQFF. The CDR3, as DNA: TGTGCCAGCAGCTTAAGCCAGGGCGATCGCAATGAGCAGTTCTTC.

This clonotype appeared many times. The chain uses TRBV15 and TRBJ2-7; maybe TRBD2 (6 bases). In germline, CDR1 is LNHNV, CDR2 YYDKDF (reference sequence). V was shortened by 5 bases and J by 9 bases, with 20 bases between the two germline ends. The CDR3 totals 14 residues. The DNA of the CDR3 is TGTGCCACCAGCTTACCAGGGACTTCTGTAGGGCAGTACTTC. It yields the protein CATSLPGTSVGQYF.

This clonotype was observed many times. V and J are TRBV20-1 and TRBJ1-1, with 9 bases aligning to TRBD1. The CDR3 runs to 14 residues. Trimming cost V 3 bases and J 5 bases; bases outside gene matches: 7. Germline V lookup: CDR1 DFQATT, CDR2 SNEGSKA (reference sequence). The CDR3 nucleotides read TGCAGTGCTAGTAAACAGGGGGCCGGGACTGAAGCTTTCTTT. It codes for CSASKQGAGTEAFF.

This clonotype was counted between two and nine times. V is TRBV7-8 and J is TRBJ2-7, with D tentatively TRBD2 (5 bases). The CDR3 has 15 residues. Germline CDR1 reads SGHVS; CDR2 reads FQNEAQ. V shed 0 bases and J shed 3 bases, with 12 bases lying between them. The CDR3 reads CASSLALGVVYEQYF. CDR3 nucleotide sequence: TGTGCCAGCAGCTTAGCGCTCGGGGTCGTCTACGAGCAGTACTTC.

The table lists this clonotype with a few counts. The chain combines TRBV29-1 with TRBJ1-2, with D hard to call. Germline V gene lookup returns CDR1 SQVTM and CDR2 ANQGSEA. Between the trimmed V and J ends, which lost 0 bases and 6 bases, there was a span of 11 bases. CDR3 length: 13 residues. The CDR3 sequence is CSVEDVQWDGYTF. CDR3 nucleotide sequence: TGCAGCGTTGAAGATGTGCAGTGGGATGGCTACACCTTC.